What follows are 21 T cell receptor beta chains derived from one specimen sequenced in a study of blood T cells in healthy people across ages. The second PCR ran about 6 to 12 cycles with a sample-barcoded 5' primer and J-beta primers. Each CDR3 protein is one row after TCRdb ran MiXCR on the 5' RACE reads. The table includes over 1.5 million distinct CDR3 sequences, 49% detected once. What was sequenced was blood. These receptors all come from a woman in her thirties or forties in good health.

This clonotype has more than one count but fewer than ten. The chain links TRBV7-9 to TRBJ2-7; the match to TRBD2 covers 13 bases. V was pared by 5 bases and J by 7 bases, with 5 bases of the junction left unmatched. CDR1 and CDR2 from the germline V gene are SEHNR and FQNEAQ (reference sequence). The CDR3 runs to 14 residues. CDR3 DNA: TGTGCCAGCAGCGGGGGACTAGCGGGGTGGGAGCAGTACTTC. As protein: CASSGGLAGWEQYF.

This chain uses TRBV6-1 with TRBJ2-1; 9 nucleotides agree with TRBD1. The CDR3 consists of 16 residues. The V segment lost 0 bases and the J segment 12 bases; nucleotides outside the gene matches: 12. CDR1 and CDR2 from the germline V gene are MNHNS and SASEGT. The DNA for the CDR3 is TGTGCCAGCAGTGAAGCTGCCGGGACAGGGCCTCAAGGGCAGTTCTTC. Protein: CASSEAAGTGPQGQFF.

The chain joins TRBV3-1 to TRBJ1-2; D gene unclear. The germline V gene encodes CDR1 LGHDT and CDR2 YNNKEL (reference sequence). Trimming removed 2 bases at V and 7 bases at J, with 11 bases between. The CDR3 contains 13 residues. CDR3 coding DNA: TGTGCCAGCAGCCAACGAGGTGAGTCTGGCTACACCTTC. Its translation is CASSQRGESGYTF. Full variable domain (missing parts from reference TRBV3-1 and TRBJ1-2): DTAVSQTPKYLVTQMGNDKSIKCEQNLGHDTMYWYKQDSKKFLKIMFSYNNKELIINETVPNRFSPKSPDKAHLNLHINSLELGDSAVYFCASSQRGESGYTFGSGTRLTVV.

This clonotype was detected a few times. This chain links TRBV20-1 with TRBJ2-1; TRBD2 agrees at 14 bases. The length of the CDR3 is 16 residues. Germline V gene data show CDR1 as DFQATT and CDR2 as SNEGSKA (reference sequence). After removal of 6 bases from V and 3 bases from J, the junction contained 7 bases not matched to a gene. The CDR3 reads CSAGTSGGRNYNEQFF. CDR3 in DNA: TGCAGTGCCGGGACTAGCGGGGGCCGTAACTACAATGAGCAGTTCTTC.

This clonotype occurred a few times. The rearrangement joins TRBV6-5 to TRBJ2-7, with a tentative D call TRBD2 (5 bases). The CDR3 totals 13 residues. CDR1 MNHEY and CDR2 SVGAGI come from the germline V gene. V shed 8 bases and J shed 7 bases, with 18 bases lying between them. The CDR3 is CASSGIPSGEQYF. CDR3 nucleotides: TGTGCCAGCTCGGGGATACCTTCGGGGGAGCAGTACTTC.

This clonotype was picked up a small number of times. The CDR3 reads CATGGGYNEQFF. The CDR3 DNA reads TGTGCCACCGGGGGGGGATACAATGAGCAGTTCTTC. V is TRBV7-2 and J is TRBJ2-1, with 8 bases lining up with TRBD2. V shed 10 bases, J shed 4 bases, and the junction held 3 bases outside the gene matches. Germline CDR1 reads SGHTA; CDR2 reads FQGNSA. The CDR3 has 12 residues. Together with reference TRBV7-2 and TRBJ2-1, the CDR3 gives the full variable domain: GAGVSQSPSNKVTEKGKDVELRCDPISGHTALYWYRQSLGQGLEFLIYFQGNSAPDKSGLPSDRFSAERTGGSVSTLTIQRTQQEDSAVYLCATGGGYNEQFFGPGTRLTVL.

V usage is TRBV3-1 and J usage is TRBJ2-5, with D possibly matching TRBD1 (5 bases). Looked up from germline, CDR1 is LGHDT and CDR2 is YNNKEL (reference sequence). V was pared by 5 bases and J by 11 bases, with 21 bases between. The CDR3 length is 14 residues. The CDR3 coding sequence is TGTGCCAGCAGCGCGGTAGCCTTGGACAATGAGCAGTACTTC. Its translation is CASSAVALDNEQYF.

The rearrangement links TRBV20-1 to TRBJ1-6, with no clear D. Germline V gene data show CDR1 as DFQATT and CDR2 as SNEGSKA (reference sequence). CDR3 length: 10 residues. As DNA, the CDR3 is TGCAGGAGGAGTAGTTCACCCCTCCACTTT. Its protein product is CRRSSSPLHF.

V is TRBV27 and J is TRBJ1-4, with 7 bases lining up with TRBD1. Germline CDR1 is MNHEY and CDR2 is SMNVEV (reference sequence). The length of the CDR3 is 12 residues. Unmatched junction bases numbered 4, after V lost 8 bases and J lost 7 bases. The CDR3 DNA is TGTGCCAGCTCGACAGGGTCTGAAAAACTGTTTTTT. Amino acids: CASSTGSEKLFF.

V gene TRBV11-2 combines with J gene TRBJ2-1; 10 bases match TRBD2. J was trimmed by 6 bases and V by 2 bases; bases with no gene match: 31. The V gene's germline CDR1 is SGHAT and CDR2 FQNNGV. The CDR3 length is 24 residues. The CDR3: CASSLNLRGVVSRASGGRGNEQFF. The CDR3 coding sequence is TGTGCCAGCAGCTTAAATCTTCGGGGGGTTGTTAGTCGCGCTAGCGGGGGAAGGGGCAATGAGCAGTTCTTC.

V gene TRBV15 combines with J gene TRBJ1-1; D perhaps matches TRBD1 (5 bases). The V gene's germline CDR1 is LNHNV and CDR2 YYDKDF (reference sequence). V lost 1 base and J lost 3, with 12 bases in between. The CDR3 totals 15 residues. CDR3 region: CATSRADRGDTEAFF. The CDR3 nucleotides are TGTGCCACCAGCAGAGCCGATCGGGGGGACACTGAAGCTTTCTTT.

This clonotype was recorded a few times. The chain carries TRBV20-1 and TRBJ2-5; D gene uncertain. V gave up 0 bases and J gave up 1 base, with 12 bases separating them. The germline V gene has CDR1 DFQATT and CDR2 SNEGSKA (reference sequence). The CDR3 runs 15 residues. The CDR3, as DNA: TGCAGTGCTAGAGATCGTAGGAGCCCCCAAGAGACCCAGTACTTC. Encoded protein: CSARDRRSPQETQYF.

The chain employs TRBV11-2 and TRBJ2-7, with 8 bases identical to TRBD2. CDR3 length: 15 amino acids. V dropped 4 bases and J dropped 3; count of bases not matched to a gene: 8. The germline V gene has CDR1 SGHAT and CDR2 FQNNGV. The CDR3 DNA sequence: TGTGCCAGCAGCTACACCGGGACTAGGGGCTACGAGCAGTACTTC. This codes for CASSYTGTRGYEQYF.

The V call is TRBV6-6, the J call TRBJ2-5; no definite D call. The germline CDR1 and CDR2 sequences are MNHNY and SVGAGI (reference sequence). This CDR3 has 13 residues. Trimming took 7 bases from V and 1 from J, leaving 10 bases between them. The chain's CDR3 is CASTRRSQETQYF. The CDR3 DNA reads TGTGCCAGCACCAGACGGAGCCAAGAGACCCAGTACTTC.

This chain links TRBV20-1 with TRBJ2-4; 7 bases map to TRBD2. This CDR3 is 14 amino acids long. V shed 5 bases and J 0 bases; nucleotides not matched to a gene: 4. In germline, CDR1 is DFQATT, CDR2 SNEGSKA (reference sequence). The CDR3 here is CSAWGGGAKNIQYF. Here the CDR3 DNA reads TGCAGTGCTTGGGGCGGGGGAGCCAAAAACATTCAGTACTTC.

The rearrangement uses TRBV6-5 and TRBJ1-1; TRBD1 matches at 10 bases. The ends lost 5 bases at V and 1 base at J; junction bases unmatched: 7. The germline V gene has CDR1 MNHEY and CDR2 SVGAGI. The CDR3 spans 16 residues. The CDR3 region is CASSLFRDRGNTEAFF. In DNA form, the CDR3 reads TGTGCCAGCAGTCTCTTCCGGGACAGGGGGAACACTGAAGCTTTCTTT.

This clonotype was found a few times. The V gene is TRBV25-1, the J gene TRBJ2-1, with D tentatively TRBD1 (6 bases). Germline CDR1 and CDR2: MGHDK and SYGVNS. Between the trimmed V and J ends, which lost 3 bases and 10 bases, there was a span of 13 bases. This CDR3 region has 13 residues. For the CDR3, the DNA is TGTGCCAGCAGTGAGGAACACAGGGACGAGCAGTTCTTC. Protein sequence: CASSEEHRDEQFF. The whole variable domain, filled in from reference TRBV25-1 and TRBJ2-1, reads EADIYQTPRYLVIGTGKKITLECSQTMGHDKMYWYQQDPGMELHLIHYSYGVNSTEKGDLSSESTVSRIRTEHFPLTLESARPSHTSQYLCASSEEHRDEQFFGPGTRLTVL.

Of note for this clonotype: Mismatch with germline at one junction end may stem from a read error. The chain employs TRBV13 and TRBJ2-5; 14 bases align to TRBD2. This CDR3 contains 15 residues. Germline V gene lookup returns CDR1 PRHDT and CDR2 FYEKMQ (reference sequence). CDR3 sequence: CANSAGLAGEETQYF. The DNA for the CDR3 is TGTGCCAACAGCGCGGGACTAGCGGGGGAAGAGACCCAGTACTTC. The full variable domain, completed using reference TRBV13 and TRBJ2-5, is AAGVIQSPRHLIKEKRETATLKCYPIPRHDTVYWYQQGPGQDPQFLISFYEKMQSDKGSIPDRFSAQQFSDYHSELNMSSLELGDSALYFCANSAGLAGEETQYFGPGTRLLVL.

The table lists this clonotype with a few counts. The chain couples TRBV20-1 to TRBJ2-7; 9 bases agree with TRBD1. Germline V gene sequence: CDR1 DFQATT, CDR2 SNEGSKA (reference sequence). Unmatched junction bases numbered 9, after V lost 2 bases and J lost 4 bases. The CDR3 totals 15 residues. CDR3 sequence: CSARPTDRGEYEQYF. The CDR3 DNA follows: TGCAGTGCTAGACCAACGGACAGGGGCGAATACGAGCAGTACTTC.

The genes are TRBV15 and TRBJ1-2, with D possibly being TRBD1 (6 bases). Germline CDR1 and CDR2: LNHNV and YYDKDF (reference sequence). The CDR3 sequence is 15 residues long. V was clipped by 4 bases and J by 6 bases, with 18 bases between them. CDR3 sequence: CATSTRRGTRNGYTF. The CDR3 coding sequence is TGTGCCACCAGCACCCGACGAGGGACAAGGAATGGCTACACCTTC.

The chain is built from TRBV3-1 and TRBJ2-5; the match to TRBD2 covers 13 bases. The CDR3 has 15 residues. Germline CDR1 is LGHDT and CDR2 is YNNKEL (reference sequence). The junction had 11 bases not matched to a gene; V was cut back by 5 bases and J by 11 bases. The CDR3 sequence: CASSVRGTSGIEQYF. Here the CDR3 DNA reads TGTGCCAGCAGCGTCCGGGGGACTAGCGGGATAGAGCAGTACTTC.